Following are 18 T cell receptor beta chains from one sample sequenced in a study of graft-versus-host responses after intestinal transplantation. The table came from immunoSEQ multiplex PCR; TCRdb's copy has only in-frame clones and leaves some out. This sample carries roughly 36,000 clones, roughly four fifths of them seen once, and the ten largest clones take roughly 3.6%. The source was PBMCs, collected approximately 1,000 days after transplant. Source of these receptors: a human patient who received an intestinal transplant, so some T cells may come from the graft donor.

Details on this clone: At one end the junction does not follow the germline gene, possibly because of a read error. Other DNA sequences within the sample encode an identical CDR3. The chain recombines TRBV7-9 with TRBJ2-7; D is ambiguous. CDR3 length: 11 residues. In germline, CDR1 is SEHNR, CDR2 FQNEAQ (reference sequence). The CDR3 here is CASSPYNEQYF. In DNA, the CDR3 is TGCGCCAGCAGCCCATACAACGAGCAGTACTTC.

The genes are TRBV2 and TRBJ1-1, with D maybe TRBD1 (6 bases). V was clipped by 6 bases and J by 8 bases, with 16 bases between them. CDR3 length: 13 amino acids. From germline, CDR1 is SNHLY and CDR2 FYNNEI. CDR3 amino acids: CASRGQGLREAFF. The DNA of the CDR3 is TGTGCCAGCAGGGGACAAGGCCTGAGGGAAGCTTTCTTT. Combining the CDR3 with reference TRBV2 and TRBJ1-1 gives the whole variable domain EPEVTQTPSHQVTQMGQEVILRCVPISNHLYFYWYRQILGQKVEFLVSFYNNEISEKSEIFDDQFSVERPDGSNFTLKIRSTKLEDSAMYFCASRGQGLREAFFGQGTRLTVV.

The CDR3: CASSEQGGRGYEQYF. CDR3 DNA sequence: TGTGCCAGCAGTGAACAAGGGGGGAGGGGCTACGAGCAGTACTTC. This chain links TRBV6-1 with TRBJ2-7, with a tentative D call TRBD2 (7 bases). The V end was cut by 2 bases, the J end by 3 bases, with 14 bases between. Germline lookup yields CDR1 MNHNS and CDR2 SASEGT. The CDR3 totals 15 residues.

The chain carries TRBV4-2 and TRBJ2-2; a possible D gene is TRBD2 (5 bases). Per germline, CDR1 LGHNA and CDR2 YNFKEQ. This CDR3 contains 13 residues. Trimming stripped 5 bases from V and 4 bases from J, with 8 bases between. CDR3 nucleotide sequence: TGTGCCAGCAGCTTCGGACTCACCGGGGAGCTGTTTTTT. This translates into CASSFGLTGELFF.

The rearrangement joins TRBV5-4 to TRBJ2-7, with 7 bases that match TRBD1. Germline CDR1 and CDR2: SGHNT and YYREEE (reference sequence). V gave up 2 bases and J gave up 5 bases; unmatched junction bases: 4. This CDR3 has 13 residues. CDR3 protein: CASSLRTGDEQYF. Here the CDR3 DNA reads TGTGCCAGCAGCTTACGGACAGGTGACGAGCAGTACTTC.

The rearrangement uses TRBV5-4 and TRBJ2-1; weak D call: TRBD2 (6 bases). This CDR3 contains 16 residues. With 4 bases removed from V and 2 bases from J, the gap between germline ends came to 16 bases. The germline V gene encodes CDR1 SGHNT and CDR2 YYREEE (reference sequence). The CDR3 here is CASSQAKEGPYNEQFF. The CDR3 nucleotides are TGTGCCAGCAGCCAGGCTAAGGAGGGGCCCTACAATGAGCAGTTCTTC.

This chain links TRBV19 with TRBJ1-5; D not certain. The CDR3 covers 15 residues. The V and J ends lost 11 bases and 0 bases respectively, with 17 bases between them. Germline CDR1 is LNHDA and CDR2 is SQIVND (reference sequence). The CDR3 is CASYPGRYSNQPQHF. In nucleotides, the CDR3 is TGTGCCTCCTATCCTGGACGCTATAGCAATCAGCCCCAGCATTTT.

V is TRBV28 and J is TRBJ1-1, with D unclear. Between the trimmed V and J ends, which lost 0 bases and 1 base, there was a span of 6 bases. The CDR3 length is 14 residues. Germline CDR1 is MDHEN and CDR2 is SYDVKM. The DNA for the CDR3 is TGTGCCAGCAGTTTATGGGCATGGAACACTGAAGCTTTCTTT. Amino acid sequence: CASSLWAWNTEAFF.

The chain uses TRBV10-3 and TRBJ2-2, with 11 bases lining up with TRBD1. CDR3 length equals 14 residues. In germline, CDR1 is ENHRY, CDR2 SYGVKD. The V segment lost 6 bases and the J segment 9 bases; nucleotides outside the gene matches: 6. CDR3 sequence (DNA): TGTGCCATCAGCGGGACAGGGGGTGAAAGGGAGCTGTTTTTT. Amino acid sequence: CAISGTGGERELFF.

The chain carries TRBV27 and TRBJ2-5, with 9 bases identical to TRBD2. There are 15 residues in the CDR3. Germline CDR1 and CDR2: MNHEY and SMNVEV (reference sequence). With V trimmed by 3 bases and J by 4 bases, 6 bases remained unmatched. CDR3 loop: CASSLTSGLRETQYF. The DNA of the CDR3 is TGTGCCAGCAGTTTGACTAGCGGTTTGAGAGAGACCCAGTACTTC.

The V gene is TRBV6-1, the J gene TRBJ2-5; D is possibly TRBD2 (5 bases). The germline gives CDR1 MNHNS, CDR2 SASEGT. The CDR3 has 13 amino acids. Trimming took off 1 base at V and 5 bases at J, with 8 bases between the two ends. CDR3: CASSEVGGETQYF. CDR3 DNA: TGTGCCAGCAGTGAAGTGGGCGGGGAGACCCAGTACTTC.

The genes are TRBV19 and TRBJ2-7; 11 nucleotides align to TRBD2. CDR3 length equals 18 residues. Germline V gives CDR1 LNHDA, CDR2 SQIVND (reference sequence). The ends lost 3 bases at V and 0 bases at J; junction bases unmatched: 10. The DNA of the CDR3 is TGTGCCAGTAGTATCGAGACTAGCGGGACTGTATTCTCCTACGAGCAGTACTTC. It yields the protein CASSIETSGTVFSYEQYF.

This clone occurred a few times. V gene TRBV5-4 combines with J gene TRBJ2-2; maybe TRBD2 (6 bases). V was clipped by 0 bases and J by 4 bases, with 10 bases between them. Germline V CDR1 and CDR2: SGHNT, YYREEE (reference sequence). CDR3 size: 15 residues. CDR3: CASSLEAGRTGELFF. The CDR3 bases are TGTGCCAGCAGCTTGGAGGCGGGACGCACCGGGGAGCTGTTTTTT.

This chain joins TRBV9 and TRBJ2-7, with D possibly being TRBD1 or TRBD2 (5 bases each). The ends were cut back, 4 bases at V and 7 bases at J, with 15 bases in the middle. CDR1 and CDR2 (germline): SGDLS, YYNGEE. This CDR3 spans 13 amino acids. The CDR3 protein is CASSPGTDREQYF. DNA for the CDR3: TGTGCCAGCAGCCCCGGGACCGATAGGGAGCAGTACTTC.

This rearrangement joins TRBV2 to TRBJ2-5, with TRBD1 as a possible D gene (7 bases). Trimming pared 6 bases from V and 14 bases from J, leaving 19 bases between. The CDR3 loop spans 12 amino acids. Germline V gene data show CDR1 as SNHLY and CDR2 as FYNNEI. CDR3 bases: TGTGCCAGCAGCGCTGACAGGGCGGGGACTTACTTC. As protein: CASSADRAGTYF.

This clone was seen a single time. This chain connects TRBV28 to TRBJ1-2, with D perhaps matching TRBD1 (6 bases). Germline V gene sequence: CDR1 MDHEN, CDR2 SYDVKM. CDR3 length: 12 residues. The germline V and J ends were trimmed by 11 bases and 5 bases, with 15 bases remaining between them. The chain's CDR3 is CAAADRFYGYTF. The CDR3 nucleotides read TGTGCCGCAGCGGACAGATTTTATGGCTACACCTTC.

J is TRBJ1-3 and V is TRBV6-6; D ambiguous. Germline V gene lookup returns CDR1 MNHNY and CDR2 SVGAGI (reference sequence). V lost 7 bases, J lost 0 bases, and 7 bases lay in between. CDR3 size: 13 residues. The CDR3 is CASTEASGNTIYF. CDR3 in DNA: TGTGCCAGCACCGAAGCCTCTGGAAACACCATATATTTT.

This clone has a handful of counts. In the same sample, other DNA sequences code for this CDR3. The genes are TRBV15 and TRBJ2-5; 9 bases match TRBD2. Germline values: CDR1 LNHNV, CDR2 YYDKDF (reference sequence). V lost 0 bases, J lost 4 bases, and 6 bases stayed unmatched. This CDR3 is built from 16 residues. CDR3 DNA sequence: TGTGCCACCAGCAGAGATAGGGAACTAGCGGGAGAGACCCAGTACTTC. It codes for CATSRDRELAGETQYF.